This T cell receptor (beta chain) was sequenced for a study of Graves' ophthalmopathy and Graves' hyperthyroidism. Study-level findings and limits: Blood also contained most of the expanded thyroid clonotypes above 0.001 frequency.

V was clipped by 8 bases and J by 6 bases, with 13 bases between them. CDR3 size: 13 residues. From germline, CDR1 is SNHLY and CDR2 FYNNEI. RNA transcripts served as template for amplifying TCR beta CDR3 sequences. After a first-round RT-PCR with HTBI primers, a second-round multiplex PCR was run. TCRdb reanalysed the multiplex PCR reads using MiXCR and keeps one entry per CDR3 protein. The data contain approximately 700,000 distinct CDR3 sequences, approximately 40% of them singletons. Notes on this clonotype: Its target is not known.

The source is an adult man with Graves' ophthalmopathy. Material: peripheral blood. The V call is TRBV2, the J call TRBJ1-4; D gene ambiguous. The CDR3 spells CASAWTDDEKLFF. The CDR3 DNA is TGTGCCAGCGCATGGACGGACGATGAAAAACTGTTTTTT.